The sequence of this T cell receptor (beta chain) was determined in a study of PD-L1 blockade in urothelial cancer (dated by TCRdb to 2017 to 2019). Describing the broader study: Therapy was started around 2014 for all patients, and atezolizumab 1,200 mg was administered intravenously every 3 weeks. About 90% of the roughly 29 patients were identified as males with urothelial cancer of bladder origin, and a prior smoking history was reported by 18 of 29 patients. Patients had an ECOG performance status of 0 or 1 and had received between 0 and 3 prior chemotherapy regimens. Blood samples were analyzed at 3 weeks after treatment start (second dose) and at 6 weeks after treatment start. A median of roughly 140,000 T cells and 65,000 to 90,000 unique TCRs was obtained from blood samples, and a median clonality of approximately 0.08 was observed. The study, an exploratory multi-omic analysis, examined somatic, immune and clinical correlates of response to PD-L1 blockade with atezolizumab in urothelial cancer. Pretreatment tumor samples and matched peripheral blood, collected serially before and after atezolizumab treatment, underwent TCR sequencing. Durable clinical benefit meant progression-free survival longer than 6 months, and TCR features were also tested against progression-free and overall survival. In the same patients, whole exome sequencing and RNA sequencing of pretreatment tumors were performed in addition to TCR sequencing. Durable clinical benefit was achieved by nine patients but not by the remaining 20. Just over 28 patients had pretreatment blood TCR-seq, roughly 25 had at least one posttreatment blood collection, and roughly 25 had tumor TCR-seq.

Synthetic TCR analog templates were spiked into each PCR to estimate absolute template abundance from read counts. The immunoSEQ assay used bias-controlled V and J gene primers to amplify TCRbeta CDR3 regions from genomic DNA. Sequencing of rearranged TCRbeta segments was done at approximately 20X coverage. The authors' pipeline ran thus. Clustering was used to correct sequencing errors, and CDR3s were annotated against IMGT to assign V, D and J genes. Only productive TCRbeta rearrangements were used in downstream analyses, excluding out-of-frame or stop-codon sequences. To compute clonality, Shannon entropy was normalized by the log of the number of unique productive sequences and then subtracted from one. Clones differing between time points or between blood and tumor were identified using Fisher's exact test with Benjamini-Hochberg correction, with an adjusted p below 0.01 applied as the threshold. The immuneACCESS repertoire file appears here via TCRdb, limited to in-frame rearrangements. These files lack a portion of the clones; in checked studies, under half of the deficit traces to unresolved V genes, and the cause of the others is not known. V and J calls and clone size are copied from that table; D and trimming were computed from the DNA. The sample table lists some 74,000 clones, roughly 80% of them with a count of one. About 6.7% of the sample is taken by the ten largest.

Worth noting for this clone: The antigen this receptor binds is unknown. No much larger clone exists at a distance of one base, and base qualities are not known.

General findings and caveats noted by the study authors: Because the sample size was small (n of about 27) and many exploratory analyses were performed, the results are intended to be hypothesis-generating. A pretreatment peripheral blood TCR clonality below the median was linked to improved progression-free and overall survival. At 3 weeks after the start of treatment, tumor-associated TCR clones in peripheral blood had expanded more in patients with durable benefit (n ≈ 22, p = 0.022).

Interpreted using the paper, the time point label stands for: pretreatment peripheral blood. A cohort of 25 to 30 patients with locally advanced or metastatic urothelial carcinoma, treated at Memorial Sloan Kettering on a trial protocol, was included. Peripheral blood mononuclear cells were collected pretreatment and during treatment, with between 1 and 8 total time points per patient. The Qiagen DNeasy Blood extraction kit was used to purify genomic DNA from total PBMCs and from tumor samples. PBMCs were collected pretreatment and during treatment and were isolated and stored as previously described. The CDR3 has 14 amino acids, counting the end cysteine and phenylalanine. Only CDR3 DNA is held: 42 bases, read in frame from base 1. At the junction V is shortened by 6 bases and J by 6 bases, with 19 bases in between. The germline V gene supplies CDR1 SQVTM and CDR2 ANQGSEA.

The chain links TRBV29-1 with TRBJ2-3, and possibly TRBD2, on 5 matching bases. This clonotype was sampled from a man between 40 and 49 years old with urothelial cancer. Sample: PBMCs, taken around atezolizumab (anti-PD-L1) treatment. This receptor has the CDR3 CSVAGVSERDTQYF. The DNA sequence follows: TGCAGCGTCGCCGGGGTTTCAGAACGGGATACGCAGTATTTT.